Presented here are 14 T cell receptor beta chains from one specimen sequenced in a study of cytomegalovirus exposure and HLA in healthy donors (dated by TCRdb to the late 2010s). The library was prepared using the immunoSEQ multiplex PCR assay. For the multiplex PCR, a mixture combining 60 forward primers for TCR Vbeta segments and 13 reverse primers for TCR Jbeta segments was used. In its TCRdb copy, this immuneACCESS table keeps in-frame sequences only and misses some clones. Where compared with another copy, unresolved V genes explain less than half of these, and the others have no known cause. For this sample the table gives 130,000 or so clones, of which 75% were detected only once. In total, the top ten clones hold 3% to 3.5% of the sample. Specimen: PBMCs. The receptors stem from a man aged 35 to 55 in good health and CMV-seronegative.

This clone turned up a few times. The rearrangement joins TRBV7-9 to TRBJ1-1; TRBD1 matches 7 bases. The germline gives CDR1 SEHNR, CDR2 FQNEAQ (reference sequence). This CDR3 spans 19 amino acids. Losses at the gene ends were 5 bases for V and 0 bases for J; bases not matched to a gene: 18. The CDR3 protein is CASSPRIGQGDRMNTEAFF. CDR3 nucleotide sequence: TGTGCCAGCAGCCCAAGGATAGGGCAGGGGGACCGAATGAACACTGAAGCTTTCTTT.

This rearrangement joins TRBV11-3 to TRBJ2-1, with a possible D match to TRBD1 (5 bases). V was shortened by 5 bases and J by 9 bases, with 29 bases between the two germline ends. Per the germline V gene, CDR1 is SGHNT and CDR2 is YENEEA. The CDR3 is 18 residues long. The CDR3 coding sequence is TGTGCCAGCAGCCCCCTGCGGCAAAGGACATCAATCCCTAGTGAGCAGTTCTTC. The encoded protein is CASSPLRQRTSIPSEQFF.

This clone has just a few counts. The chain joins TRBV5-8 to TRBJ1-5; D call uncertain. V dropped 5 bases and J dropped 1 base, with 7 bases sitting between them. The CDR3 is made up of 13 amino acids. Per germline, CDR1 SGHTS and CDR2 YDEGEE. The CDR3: CASSWSSNQPQHF. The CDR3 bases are TGTGCCAGCAGTTGGAGCAGCAATCAGCCCCAGCATTTT.

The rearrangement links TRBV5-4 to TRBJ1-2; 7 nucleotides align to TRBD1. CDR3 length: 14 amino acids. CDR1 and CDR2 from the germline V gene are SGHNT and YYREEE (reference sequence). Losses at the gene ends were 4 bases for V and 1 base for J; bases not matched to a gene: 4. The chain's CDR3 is CASSGGGLNYGYTF. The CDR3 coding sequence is TGTGCCAGCAGCGGAGGGGGCCTTAACTATGGCTACACCTTC. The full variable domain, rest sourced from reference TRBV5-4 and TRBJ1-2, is ETGVTQSPTHLIKTRGQQVTLRCSSQSGHNTVSWYQQALGQGPQFIFQYYREEENGRGNFPPRFSGLQFPNYSSELNVNALELDDSALYLCASSGGGLNYGYTFGSGTRLTVV.

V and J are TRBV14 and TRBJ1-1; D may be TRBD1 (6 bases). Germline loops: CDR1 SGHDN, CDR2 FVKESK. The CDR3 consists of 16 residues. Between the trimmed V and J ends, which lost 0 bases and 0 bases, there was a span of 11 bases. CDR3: CASSQDWGQMNTEAFF. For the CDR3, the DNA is TGTGCCAGCAGCCAAGATTGGGGGCAGATGAACACTGAAGCTTTCTTT.

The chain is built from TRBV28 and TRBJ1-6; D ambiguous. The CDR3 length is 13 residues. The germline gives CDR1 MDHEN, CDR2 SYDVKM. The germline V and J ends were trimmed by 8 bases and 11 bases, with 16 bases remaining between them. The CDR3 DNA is TGTGCCAGCTCCGGCGGCCCTATGACACCCCTCCACTTT. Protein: CASSGGPMTPLHF.

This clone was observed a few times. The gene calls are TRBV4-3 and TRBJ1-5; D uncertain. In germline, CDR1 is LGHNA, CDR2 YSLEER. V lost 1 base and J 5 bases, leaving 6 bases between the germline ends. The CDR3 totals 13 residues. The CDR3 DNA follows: TGCGCCAGCAGCCAAGTTGAGGATCAGCCCCAGCATTTT. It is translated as CASSQVEDQPQHF.

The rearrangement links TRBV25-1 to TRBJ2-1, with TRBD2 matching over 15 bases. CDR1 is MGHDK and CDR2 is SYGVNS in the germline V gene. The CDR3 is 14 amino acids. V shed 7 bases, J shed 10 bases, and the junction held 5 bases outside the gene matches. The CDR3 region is CASNGLAGGREQFF. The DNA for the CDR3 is TGTGCCAGCAATGGACTAGCGGGGGGGCGGGAGCAGTTCTTC.

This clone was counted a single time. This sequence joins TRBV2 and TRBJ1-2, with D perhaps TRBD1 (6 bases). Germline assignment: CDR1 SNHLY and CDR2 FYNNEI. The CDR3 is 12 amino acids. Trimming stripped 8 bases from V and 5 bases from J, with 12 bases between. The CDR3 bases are TGTGCCAGCTCTGAGGGGGAGTATGGCTACACCTTC. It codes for CASSEGEYGYTF. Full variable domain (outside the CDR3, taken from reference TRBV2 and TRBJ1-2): EPEVTQTPSHQVTQMGQEVILRCVPISNHLYFYWYRQILGQKVEFLVSFYNNEISEKSEIFDDQFSVERPDGSNFTLKIRSTKLEDSAMYFCASSEGEYGYTFGSGTRLTVV.

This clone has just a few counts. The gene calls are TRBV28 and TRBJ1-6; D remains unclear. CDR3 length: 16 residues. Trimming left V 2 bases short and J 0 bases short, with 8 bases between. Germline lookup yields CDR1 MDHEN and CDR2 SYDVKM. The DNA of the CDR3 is TGTGCCAGCAGTTTAGGACTGAGCTCCTATAATTCACCCCTCCACTTT. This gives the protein CASSLGLSSYNSPLHF.

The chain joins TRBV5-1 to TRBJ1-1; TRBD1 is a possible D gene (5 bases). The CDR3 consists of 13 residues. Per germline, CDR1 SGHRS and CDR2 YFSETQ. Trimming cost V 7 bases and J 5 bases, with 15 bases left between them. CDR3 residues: CASVGPGGTEAFF. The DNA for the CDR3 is TGCGCCAGCGTGGGACCCGGGGGAACTGAAGCTTTCTTT. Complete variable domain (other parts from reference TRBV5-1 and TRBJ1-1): KAGVTQTPRYLIKTRGQQVTLSCSPISGHRSVSWYQQTPGQGLQFLFEYFSETQRNKGNFPGRFSGRQFSNSRSEMNVSTLELGDSALYLCASVGPGGTEAFFGQGTRLTVV.

DNA for the CDR3: TGTGCCAGCAGTTTTGGGGGCGGAGATACGCAGTATTTT. Protein: CASSFGGGDTQYF. The chain links TRBV6-6 to TRBJ2-3; tentatively, D is TRBD1 (6 bases). The CDR3 is made up of 13 amino acids. The V gene's germline CDR1 is MNHNY and CDR2 SVGAGI (reference sequence). V lost 4 bases, J lost 5 bases, and 10 bases lay in between.

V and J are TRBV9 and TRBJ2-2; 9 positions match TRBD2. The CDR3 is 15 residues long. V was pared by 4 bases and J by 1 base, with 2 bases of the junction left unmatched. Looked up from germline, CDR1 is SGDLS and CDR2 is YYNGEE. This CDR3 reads CASSRGGVNTGELFF. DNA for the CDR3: TGTGCCAGCAGCCGCGGGGGGGTGAACACCGGGGAGCTGTTTTTT.

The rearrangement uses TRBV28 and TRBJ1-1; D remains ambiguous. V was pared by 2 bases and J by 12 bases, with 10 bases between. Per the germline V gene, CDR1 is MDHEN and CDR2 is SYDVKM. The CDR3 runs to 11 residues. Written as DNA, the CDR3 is TGTGCCAGCAGTTTAGGGAGCGGAACTTTCTTT. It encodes CASSLGSGTFF.